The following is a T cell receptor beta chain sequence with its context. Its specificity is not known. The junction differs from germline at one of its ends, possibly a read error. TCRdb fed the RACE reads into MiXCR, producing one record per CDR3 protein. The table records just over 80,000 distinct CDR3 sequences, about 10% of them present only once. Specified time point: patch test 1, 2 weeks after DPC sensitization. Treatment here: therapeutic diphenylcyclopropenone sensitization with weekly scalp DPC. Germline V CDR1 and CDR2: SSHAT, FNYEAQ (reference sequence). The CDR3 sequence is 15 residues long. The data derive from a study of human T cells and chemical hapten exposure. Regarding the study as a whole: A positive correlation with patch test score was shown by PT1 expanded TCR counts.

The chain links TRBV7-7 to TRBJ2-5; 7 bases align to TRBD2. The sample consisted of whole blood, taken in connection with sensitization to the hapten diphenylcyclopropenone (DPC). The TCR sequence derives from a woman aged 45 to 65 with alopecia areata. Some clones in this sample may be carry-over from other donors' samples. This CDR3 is CASSLAGGGQETQYF. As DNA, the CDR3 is TGTGCTAGCAGCTTAGCGGGCGGGGGCCAAGAGACCCAGTACTTC.